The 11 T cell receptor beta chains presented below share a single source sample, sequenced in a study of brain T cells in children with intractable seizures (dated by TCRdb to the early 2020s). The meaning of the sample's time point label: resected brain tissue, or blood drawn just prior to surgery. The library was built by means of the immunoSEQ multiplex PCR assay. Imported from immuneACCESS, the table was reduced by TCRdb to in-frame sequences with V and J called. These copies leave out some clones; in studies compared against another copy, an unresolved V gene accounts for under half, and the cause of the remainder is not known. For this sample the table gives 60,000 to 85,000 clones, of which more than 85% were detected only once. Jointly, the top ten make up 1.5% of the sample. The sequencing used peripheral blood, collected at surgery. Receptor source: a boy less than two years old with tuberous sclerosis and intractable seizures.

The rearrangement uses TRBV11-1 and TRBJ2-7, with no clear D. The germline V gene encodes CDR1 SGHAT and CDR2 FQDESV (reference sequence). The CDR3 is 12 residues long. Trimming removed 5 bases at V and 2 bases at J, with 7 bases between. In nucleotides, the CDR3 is TGTGCCAGCAGCCGGGCAACCTACGAGCAGTACTTC. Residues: CASSRATYEQYF.

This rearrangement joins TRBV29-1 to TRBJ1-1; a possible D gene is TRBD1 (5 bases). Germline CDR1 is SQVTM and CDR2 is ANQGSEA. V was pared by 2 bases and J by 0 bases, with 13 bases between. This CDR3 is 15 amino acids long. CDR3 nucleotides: TGCAGCGTTGAACCGGGGCCTAGTATGAACACTGAAGCTTTCTTT. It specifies CSVEPGPSMNTEAFF. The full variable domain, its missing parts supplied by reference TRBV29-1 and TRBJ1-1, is SAVISQKPSRDICQRGTSLTIQCQVDSQVTMMFWYRQQPGQSLTLIATANQGSEATYESGFVIDKFPISRPNLTFSTLTVSNMSPEDSSIYLCSVEPGPSMNTEAFFGQGTRLTVV.

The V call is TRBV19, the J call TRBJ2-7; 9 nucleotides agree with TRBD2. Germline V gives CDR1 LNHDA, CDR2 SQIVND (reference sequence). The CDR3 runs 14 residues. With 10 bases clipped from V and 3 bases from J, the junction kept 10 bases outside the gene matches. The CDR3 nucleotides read TGTGCCACCAAGACTAGCGGAGGCCACTACGAGCAGTACTTC. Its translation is CATKTSGGHYEQYF.

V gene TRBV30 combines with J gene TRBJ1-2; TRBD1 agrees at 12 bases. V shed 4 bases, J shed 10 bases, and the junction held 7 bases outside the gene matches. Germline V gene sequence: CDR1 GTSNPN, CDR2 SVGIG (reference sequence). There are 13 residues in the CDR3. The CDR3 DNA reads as TGTGCCTGGACCGGGACAGGGGGCGATCACTACACCTTC. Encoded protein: CAWTGTGGDHYTF.

The CDR3, as DNA: TGTGCCAGCAGTTTAATAGGACAAGAAGCTTTCTTT. Amino acids: CASSLIGQEAFF. The chain carries TRBV27 and TRBJ1-1; a possible D gene is TRBD1 (5 bases). CDR3 size: 12 residues. The V end was cut by 2 bases, the J end by 8 bases, with 9 bases between. Germline CDR1 and CDR2: MNHEY and SMNVEV (reference sequence).

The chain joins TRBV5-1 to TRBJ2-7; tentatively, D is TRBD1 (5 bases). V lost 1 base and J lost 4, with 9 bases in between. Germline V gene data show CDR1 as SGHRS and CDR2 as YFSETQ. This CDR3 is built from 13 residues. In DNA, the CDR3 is TGCGCCAGCAGCTTGTCAGGGATTTACGAGCAGTACTTC. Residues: CASSLSGIYEQYF.

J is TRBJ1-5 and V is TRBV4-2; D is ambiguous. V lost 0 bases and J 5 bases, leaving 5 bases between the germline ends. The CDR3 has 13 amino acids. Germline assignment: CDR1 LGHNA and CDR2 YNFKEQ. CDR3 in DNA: TGTGCCAGCAGCCAAGATATACATCAGCCCCAGCATTTT. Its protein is CASSQDIHQPQHF.

Written as DNA, the CDR3 is TGTGCCAGCAGCGTAGGACGAAAGCACACTGAAGCTTTCTTT. Translated, it gives CASSVGRKHTEAFF. The genes are TRBV9 and TRBJ1-1, with unresolved D. The CDR3 runs 14 residues. In germline, CDR1 is SGDLS, CDR2 YYNGEE. Trimming cost V 0 bases and J 3 bases, with 9 bases left between them.

CDR3 bases: TGCGCCAGCAGCCGATCCAGGGGGGGATGGACTGAAGCTTTCTTT. This sequence encodes CASSRSRGGWTEAFF. V is TRBV4-1 and J is TRBJ1-1; 7 bases agree with TRBD1. The J segment lost 5 bases and the V segment lost 4 bases, leaving 10 bases of the junction unmatched. The germline V gene has CDR1 MGHRA and CDR2 YSYEKL. CDR3 size: 15 residues.

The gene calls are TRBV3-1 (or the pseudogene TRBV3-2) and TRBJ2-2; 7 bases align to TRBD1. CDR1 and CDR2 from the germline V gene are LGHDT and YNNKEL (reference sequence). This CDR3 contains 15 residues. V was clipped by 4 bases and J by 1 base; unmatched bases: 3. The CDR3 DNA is TGTGCCAGCAGCCTGCGACAGGGGAACACCGGGGAGCTGTTTTTT. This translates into CASSLRQGNTGELFF.

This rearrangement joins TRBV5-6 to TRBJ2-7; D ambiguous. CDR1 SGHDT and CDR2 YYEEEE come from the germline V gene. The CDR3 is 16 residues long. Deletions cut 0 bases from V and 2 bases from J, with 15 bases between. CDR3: CASSLARRGSAYEQYF. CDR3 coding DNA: TGTGCCAGCAGCTTGGCCCGTCGCGGCAGCGCCTACGAGCAGTACTTC.